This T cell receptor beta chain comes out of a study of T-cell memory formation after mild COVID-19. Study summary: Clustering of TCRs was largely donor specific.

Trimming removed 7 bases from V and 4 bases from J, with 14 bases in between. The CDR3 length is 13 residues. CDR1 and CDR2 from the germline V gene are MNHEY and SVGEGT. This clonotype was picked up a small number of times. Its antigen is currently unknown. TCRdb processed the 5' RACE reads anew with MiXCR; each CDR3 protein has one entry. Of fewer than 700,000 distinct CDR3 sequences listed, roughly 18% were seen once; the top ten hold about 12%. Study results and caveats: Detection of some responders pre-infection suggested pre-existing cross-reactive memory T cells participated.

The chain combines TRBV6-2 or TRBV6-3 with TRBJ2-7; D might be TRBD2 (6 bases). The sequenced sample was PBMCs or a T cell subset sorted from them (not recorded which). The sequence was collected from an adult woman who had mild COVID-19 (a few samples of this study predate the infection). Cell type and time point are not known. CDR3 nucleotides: TGTGCCAGCAAGGGTGGGACTCTTTACGAGCAGTACTTC. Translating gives CASKGGTLYEQYF.